What follows describes a single T cell receptor (beta chain). Its specificity is unknown. This record comes from a study of T cell clonotyping in hematopoietic cell transplantation. TCRdb keeps only in-frame clones here, not all; method: immunoSEQ multiplex PCR. The repertoire holds about 16,000 clones, with approximately 83% as singletons. General observations from the study: Broader posttransplant TCR repertoire diversity was predicted by graft donor and pretransplant recipient Inverse Simpson Index values. Recipient TCR diversity dropped after transplant; expanded clonotypes rose from day 30 to 180. At the given depth, recipient repertoires were over 95% de novo clonotypes.

The CDR3 extends over 14 amino acids. J was trimmed by 8 bases and V by 5 bases; bases with no gene match: 6. Germline CDR1 MDHEN, CDR2 SYDVKM. The receptor's source is a woman in her forties in good health. Some clones in this sample may be carry-over from other donors' samples. Sequencing input: peripheral blood mononuclear cells. The chain employs TRBV28 and TRBJ1-4, with 9 bases lining up with TRBD1. The CDR3 DNA follows: TGTGCCAGCAGTCTGGGGGGACAGGGAGAAAAACTGTTTTTT. It is translated as CASSLGGQGEKLFF. Filled out from reference TRBV28 and TRBJ1-4, the complete variable domain reads DVKVTQSSRYLVKRTGEKVFLECVQDMDHENMFWYRQDPGLGLRLIYFSYDVKMKEKGDIPEGYSVSREKKERFSLILESASTNQTSMYLCASSLGGQGEKLFFGSGTQLSVL.